This T cell receptor beta chain emerged from a study of blood T cell repertoires in COVID-19. About the study: There were acute and convalescent COVID-19 samples, and they came from the United States, Italy and Spain.

The V and J ends lost 4 bases and 9 bases respectively, with 8 bases between them. Germline lookup yields CDR1 SGHDT and CDR2 YYEEEE. The CDR3 totals 11 residues. Only in-frame clones appear in the TCRdb table, and some are missing; sequencing was by immunoSEQ multiplex PCR. The sample has approximately 94,000 clones; roughly 85% are singletons. The receptor was isolated from a man aged 65-85 years with active or convalescent COVID-19. V is TRBV5-6 and J is TRBJ2-1; D is possibly TRBD2 (5 bases). The sample taken for sequencing was peripheral blood. CDR3 protein: CASSATIEQFF. Written as DNA, the CDR3 is TGTGCCAGCAGCGCGACTATTGAGCAGTTCTTC.